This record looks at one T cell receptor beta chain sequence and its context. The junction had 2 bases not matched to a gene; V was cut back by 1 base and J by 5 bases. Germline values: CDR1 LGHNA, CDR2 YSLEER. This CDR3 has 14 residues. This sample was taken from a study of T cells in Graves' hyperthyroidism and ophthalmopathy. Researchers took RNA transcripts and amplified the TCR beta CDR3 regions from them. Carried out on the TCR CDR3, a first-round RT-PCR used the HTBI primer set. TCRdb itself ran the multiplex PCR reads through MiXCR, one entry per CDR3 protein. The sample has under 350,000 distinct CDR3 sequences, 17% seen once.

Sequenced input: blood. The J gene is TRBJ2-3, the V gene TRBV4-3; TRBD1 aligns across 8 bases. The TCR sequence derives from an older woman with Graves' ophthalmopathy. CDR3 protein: CASSQGRGQDTQYF. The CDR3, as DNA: TGCGCCAGCAGCCAAGGCAGGGGGCAAGATACGCAGTATTTT.